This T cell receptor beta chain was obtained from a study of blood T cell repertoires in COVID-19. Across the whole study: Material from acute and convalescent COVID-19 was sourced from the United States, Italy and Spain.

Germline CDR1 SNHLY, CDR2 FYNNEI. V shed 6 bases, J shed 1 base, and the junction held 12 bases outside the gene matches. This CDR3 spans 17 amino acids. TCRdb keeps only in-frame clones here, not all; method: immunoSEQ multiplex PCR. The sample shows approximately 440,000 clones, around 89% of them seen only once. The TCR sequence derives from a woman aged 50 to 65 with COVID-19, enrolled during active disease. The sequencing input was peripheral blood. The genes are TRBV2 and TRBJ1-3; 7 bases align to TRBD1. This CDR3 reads CASRPQRQGVSGNTIYF. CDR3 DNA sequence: TGTGCCAGCAGGCCCCAAAGACAGGGAGTATCTGGAAACACCATATATTTT. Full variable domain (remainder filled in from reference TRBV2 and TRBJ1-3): EPEVTQTPSHQVTQMGQEVILRCVPISNHLYFYWYRQILGQKVEFLVSFYNNEISEKSEIFDDQFSVERPDGSNFTLKIRSTKLEDSAMYFCASRPQRQGVSGNTIYFGEGSWLTVV.